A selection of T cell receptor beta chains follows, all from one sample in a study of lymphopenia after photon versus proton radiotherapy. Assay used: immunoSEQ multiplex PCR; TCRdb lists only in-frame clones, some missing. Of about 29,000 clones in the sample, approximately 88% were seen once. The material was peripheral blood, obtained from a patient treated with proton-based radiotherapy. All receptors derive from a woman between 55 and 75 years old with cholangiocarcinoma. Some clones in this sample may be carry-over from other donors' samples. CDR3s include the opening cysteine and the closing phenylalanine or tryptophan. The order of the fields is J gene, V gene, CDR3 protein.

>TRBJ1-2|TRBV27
CASGTGGYGYTF
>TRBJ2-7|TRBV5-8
CASRRASRGEQYF
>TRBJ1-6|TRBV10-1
CASSPGSRGTNNSPLHF
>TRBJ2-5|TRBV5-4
CASSLQGDETQYF
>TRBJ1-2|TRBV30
CAWSVLDPANYGYTF
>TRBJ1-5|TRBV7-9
CASSPNQPQHF
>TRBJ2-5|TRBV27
CASSNLLTGEETQYF
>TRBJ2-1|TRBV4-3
CASSQGLAGASYNEQFF
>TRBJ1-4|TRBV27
CASQIRDLGDEKLFF
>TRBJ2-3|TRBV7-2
CASSLAGTSVTDTQYF
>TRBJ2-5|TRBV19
CASRGSFKQETQYF
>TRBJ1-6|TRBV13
CASSSNRDSPLHF
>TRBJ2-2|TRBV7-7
CASSPDGTGELFF
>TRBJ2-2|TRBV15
CATSRQRNTGELFF
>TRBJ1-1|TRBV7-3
CASSLHQGSTEAFF
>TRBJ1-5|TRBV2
CASSQGYNQPQHF
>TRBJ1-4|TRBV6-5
CASRAGLGLDEKLFF
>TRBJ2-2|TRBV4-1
CASSEGLAGGPGGELFF
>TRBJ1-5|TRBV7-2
CASSFGQGKHQPQHF
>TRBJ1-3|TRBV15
CATSRYQGSGNTIYF
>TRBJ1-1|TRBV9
CASSPRDRFLKSTEAFF
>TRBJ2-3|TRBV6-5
CASSYSVRGTQYF
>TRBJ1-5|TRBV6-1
CASSGIVLGGQPQHF
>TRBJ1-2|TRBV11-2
CASSSTVSAVGYTF
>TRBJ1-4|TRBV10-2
CASSELQTTNEKLFF
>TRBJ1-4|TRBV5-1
CASKRGTNEKLFF
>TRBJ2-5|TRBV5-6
CASSFTGLGGRETQYF
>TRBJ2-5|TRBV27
CASRARAYQETQYF
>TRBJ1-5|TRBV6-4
CASNPSPGQPQHF
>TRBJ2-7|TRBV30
CAWSGAPYEQYF
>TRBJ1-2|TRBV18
CASSLLPPDRGGGGYTF
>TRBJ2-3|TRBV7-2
CASSSRQGAQTDTQYF
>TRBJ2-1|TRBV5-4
CASSLALAGKDEQFF
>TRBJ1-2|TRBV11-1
CASSLTGRTYGYTF
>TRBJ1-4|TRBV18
CASSPQGGSNEKLFF
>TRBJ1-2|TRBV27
CASSLKRGDGYTF
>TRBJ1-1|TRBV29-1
CSVRTLGTGGDEAFF
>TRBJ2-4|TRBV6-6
CASSYGGAKNIQYF
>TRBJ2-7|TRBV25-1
CASSEGYEQYF